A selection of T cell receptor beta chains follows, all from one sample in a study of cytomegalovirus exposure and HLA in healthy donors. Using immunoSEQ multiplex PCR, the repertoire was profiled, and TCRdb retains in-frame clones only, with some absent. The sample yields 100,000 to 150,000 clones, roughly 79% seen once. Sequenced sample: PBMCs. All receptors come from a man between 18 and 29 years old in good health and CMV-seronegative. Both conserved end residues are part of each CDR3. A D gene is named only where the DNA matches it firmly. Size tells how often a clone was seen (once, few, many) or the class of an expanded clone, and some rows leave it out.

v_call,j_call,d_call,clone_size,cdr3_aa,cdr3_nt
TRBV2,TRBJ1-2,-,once,CASSEGAQLAGGYTF,TGTGCCAGCAGTGAGGGGGCTCAACTCGCAGGCGGCTACACCTTC
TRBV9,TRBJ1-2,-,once,CASSVEGGGGYTF,TGTGCCAGCAGCGTAGAGGGAGGGGGAGGCTACACCTTC
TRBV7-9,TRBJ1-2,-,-,CASSLESDTYYGYTF,TGTGCCAGCAGCTTGGAATCGGACACGTATTATGGCTACACCTTC
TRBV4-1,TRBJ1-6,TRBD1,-,CASSPTDRGDSPLHF,TGCGCCAGCAGCCCAACGGACAGGGGAGATTCACCCCTCCACTTT
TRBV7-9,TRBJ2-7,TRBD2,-,CASIPGGASYEQYF,TGTGCCAGCATCCCCGGGGGGGCCTCCTACGAGCAGTACTTC
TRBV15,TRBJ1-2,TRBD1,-,CATSRDYGTGSGLRGYTF,TGTGCCACCAGCAGAGACTATGGGACAGGCTCTGGGCTTCGTGGCTACACCTTC
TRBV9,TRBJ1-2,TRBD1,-,CASSVGDRNGYTF,TGTGCCAGCAGCGTAGGGGACAGGAATGGCTACACCTTC
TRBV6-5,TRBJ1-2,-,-,CASSYGGSGANYGYTF,TGTGCCAGCAGTTACGGTGGGTCCGGAGCCAACTATGGCTACACCTTC
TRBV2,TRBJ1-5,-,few,CASSGATYSNQPQHF,TGTGCCAGCAGTGGTGCGACTTATAGCAATCAGCCCCAGCATTTT
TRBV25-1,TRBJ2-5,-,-,CASNTFGGETQYF,TGTGCCAGCAATACGTTTGGCGGGGAGACCCAGTACTTC
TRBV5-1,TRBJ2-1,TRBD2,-,CASSLASGGAVSYNEQFF,TGCGCCAGCAGCTTGGCTAGCGGGGGGGCCGTGTCCTACAATGAGCAGTTCTTC
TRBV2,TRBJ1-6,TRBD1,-,CASSEEQGGYSPLHF,TGTGCCAGCAGTGAAGAACAGGGGGGTTATTCACCCCTCCACTTT
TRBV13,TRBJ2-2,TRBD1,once,CASSKRGGWNTGELFF,TGTGCCAGCAGTAAAAGAGGGGGCTGGAACACCGGGGAGCTGTTTTTT
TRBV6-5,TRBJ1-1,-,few,CASSRQNTEAFF,TGTGCCAGCTCCAGACAGAACACTGAAGCTTTCTTT
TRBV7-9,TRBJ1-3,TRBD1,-,CASSLANTRTGGGNTIYF,TGTGCCAGCAGCTTAGCGAACACTAGGACAGGGGGAGGAAACACCATATATTTT
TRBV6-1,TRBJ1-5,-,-,CASTLTGVLGPQHF,TGTGCCAGCACCCTTACAGGAGTTTTGGGGCCCCAGCATTTT
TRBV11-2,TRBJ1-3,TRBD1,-,CASSAQGAGNTIYF,TGTGCCAGCAGCGCCCAGGGGGCTGGAAACACCATATATTTT
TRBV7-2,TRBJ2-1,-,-,CASSFDSARNNEQFF,TGTGCCAGCAGCTTCGACAGTGCTCGAAACAATGAGCAGTTCTTC
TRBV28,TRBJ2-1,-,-,CASSFDWRVYNEQFF,TGTGCCAGCAGTTTTGATTGGCGGGTGTACAATGAGCAGTTCTTC
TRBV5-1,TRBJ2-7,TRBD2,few,CASSLDGGGFYEQYF,TGCGCCAGCAGCTTGGATGGGGGGGGGTTTTACGAGCAGTACTTC
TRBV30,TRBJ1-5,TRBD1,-,CAWSVRTGSQPQHF,TGTGCCTGGAGTGTAAGGACAGGGAGTCAGCCCCAGCATTTT
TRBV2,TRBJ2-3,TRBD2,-,CASSDPKTSGGAFRTDTQYF,TGTGCCAGCAGTGATCCCAAAACTAGCGGGGGGGCCTTTCGCACAGATACGCAGTATTTT
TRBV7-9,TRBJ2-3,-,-,CASSLPDSGATDTQYF,TGTGCCAGCAGCTTACCCGATTCGGGAGCCACAGATACGCAGTATTTT
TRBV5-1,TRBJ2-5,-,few,CASSPYRVSNQETQYF,TGCGCCAGCAGCCCGTACAGGGTATCAAATCAAGAGACCCAGTACTTC
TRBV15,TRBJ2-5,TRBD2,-,CATSRVRTSSETQYF,TGTGCCACCAGCAGAGTAAGGACTAGCTCGGAGACCCAGTACTTC
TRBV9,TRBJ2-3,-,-,CASSVGRGAFTDTQYF,TGTGCCAGCAGCGTAGGACGGGGGGCCTTCACAGATACGCAGTATTTT
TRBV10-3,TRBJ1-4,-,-,CAIAPRVWGLVEKLFF,TGTGCCATCGCGCCCCGAGTGTGGGGGCTGGTTGAAAAACTGTTTTTT